A single sample gave rise to the 5 T cell receptor beta chains below, sequenced in a study of blood T cell repertoires in COVID-19. This table comes from immunoSEQ multiplex PCR, and its TCRdb copy is limited to in-frame clones, with some not included. The sample includes about 200,000 clones, roughly 90% of them seen just once. Sequencing was done on a sample of peripheral blood. These TCRs come from a man aged 18-30 years with active or convalescent COVID-19.

The rearrangement links TRBV5-1 to TRBJ2-5; 8 bases align to TRBD2. Germline lookup yields CDR1 SGHRS and CDR2 YFSETQ. The CDR3 length is 14 residues. V shed 3 bases, J shed 4 bases, and the junction held 5 bases outside the gene matches. The CDR3 spells CASSYSGTGETQYF. CDR3 in DNA: TGCGCCAGCAGCTATAGCGGGACGGGAGAGACCCAGTACTTC.

The CDR3 region has the DNA TGTGCCAGCAGCCAAAAGACTAGCGGGGCAGATACGCAGTATTTT. This codes for CASSQKTSGADTQYF. The rearrangement joins TRBV3-1 (or the pseudogene TRBV3-2) to TRBJ2-3, with TRBD2 identical over 11 bases. CDR1 is LGHDT and CDR2 is YNNKEL in the germline V gene (reference sequence). The CDR3 has 15 amino acids. Trimming at V came to 2 bases and at J to 4 bases, leaving 2 bases not matched to a gene.

The genes are TRBV6-5 and TRBJ1-2; D is undetermined. The CDR3 length is 12 residues. V lost 4 bases to trimming and J lost 7 bases, with 10 bases between them. Germline CDR1 and CDR2: MNHEY and SVGAGI. The CDR3 DNA reads TGTGCCAGCAGTTGGAGGGAGACTGGCTACACCTTC. This translates into CASSWRETGYTF.

This chain links TRBV12-3 or TRBV12-4 with TRBJ2-2; D is ambiguous. Trimming cost V 5 bases and J 5 bases, with 6 bases left between them. CDR3 length: 12 residues. Written as DNA, the CDR3 is TGTGCCAGCAGTACACGTACCGGGGAGCTGTTTTTT. Protein sequence: CASSTRTGELFF.

This chain joins TRBV5-1 and TRBJ2-7; 11 bases map to TRBD2. The germline V gene has CDR1 SGHRS and CDR2 YFSETQ. With 4 bases clipped from V and 0 bases from J, the junction kept 6 bases outside the gene matches. The CDR3 loop spans 16 amino acids. As DNA, the CDR3 is TGCGCCAGCAGCATAGGACTAGCGGGTAGCTCCTACGAGCAGTACTTC. This codes for CASSIGLAGSSYEQYF.